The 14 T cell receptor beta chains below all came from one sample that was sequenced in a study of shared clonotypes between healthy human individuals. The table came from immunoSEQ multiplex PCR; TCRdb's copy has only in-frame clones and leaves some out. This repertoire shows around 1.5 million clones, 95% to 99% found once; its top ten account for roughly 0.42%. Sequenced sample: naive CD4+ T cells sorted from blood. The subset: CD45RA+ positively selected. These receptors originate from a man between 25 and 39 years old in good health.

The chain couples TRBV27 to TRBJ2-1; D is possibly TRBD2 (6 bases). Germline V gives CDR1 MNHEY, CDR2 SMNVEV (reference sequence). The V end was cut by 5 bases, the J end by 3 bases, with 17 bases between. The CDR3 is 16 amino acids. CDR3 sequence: CASSPPRAGFYNEQFF. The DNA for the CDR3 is TGTGCCAGCAGTCCCCCCCGCGCGGGATTCTACAATGAGCAGTTCTTC.

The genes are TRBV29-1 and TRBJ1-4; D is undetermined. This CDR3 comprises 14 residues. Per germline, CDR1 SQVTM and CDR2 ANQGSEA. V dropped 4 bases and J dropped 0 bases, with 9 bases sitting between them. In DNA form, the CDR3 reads TGCAGCGTTGTGAAAGTTGCAACTAATGAAAAACTGTTTTTT. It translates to CSVVKVATNEKLFF. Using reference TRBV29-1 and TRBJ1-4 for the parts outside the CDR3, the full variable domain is SAVISQKPSRDICQRGTSLTIQCQVDSQVTMMFWYRQQPGQSLTLIATANQGSEATYESGFVIDKFPISRPNLTFSTLTVSNMSPEDSSIYLCSVVKVATNEKLFFGSGTQLSVL.

The CDR3 here is CASSRAGDGYTGELFF. CDR3 in DNA: TGTGCCAGCAGTCGAGCGGGAGATGGGTACACCGGGGAGCTGTTTTTT. The V call is TRBV27, the J call TRBJ2-2; 8 nucleotides line up with TRBD2. This CDR3 has 16 residues. Germline V gives CDR1 MNHEY, CDR2 SMNVEV (reference sequence). V lost 5 bases, J lost 3 bases, and 8 bases stayed unmatched.

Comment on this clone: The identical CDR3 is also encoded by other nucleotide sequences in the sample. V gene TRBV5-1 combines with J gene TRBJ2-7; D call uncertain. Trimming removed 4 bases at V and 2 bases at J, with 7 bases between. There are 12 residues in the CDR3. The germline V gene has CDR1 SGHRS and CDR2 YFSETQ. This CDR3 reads CASSPEAYEQYF. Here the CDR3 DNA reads TGCGCCAGCAGCCCCGAGGCCTACGAGCAGTACTTC.

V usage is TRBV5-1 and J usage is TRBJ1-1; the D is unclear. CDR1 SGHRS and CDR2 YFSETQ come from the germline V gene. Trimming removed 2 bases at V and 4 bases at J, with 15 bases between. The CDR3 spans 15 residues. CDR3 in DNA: TGCGCCAGCAGCTTATACTTCCGGGGAGGCACTGAAGCTTTCTTT. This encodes CASSLYFRGGTEAFF.

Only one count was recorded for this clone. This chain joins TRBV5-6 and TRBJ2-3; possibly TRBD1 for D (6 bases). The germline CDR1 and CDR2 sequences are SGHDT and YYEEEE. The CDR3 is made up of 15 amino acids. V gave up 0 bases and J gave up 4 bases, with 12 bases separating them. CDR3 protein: CASSLEQGIPDTQYF. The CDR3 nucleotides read TGTGCCAGCAGCTTGGAGCAGGGGATCCCAGATACGCAGTATTTT.

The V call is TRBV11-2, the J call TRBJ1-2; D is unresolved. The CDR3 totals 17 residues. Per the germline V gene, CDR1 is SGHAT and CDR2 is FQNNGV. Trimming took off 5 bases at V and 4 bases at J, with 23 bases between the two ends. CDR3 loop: CASSPRTGSLSLYGYTF. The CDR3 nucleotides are TGTGCCAGCAGCCCGCGGACTGGCTCTCTCTCCCTCTATGGCTACACCTTC.

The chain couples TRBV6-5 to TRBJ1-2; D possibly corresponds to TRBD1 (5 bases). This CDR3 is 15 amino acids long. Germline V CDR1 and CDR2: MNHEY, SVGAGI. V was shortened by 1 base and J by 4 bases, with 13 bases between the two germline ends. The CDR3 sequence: CASSYLGARSYGYTF. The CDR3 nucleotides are TGTGCCAGCAGTTACTTAGGGGCTCGAAGCTATGGCTACACCTTC.

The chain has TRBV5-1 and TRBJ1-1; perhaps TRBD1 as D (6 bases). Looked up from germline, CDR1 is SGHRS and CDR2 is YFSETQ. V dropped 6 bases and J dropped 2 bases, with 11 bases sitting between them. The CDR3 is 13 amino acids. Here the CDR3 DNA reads TGCGCCAGCACGCAGGGGATTAACACTGAAGCTTTCTTT. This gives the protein CASTQGINTEAFF.

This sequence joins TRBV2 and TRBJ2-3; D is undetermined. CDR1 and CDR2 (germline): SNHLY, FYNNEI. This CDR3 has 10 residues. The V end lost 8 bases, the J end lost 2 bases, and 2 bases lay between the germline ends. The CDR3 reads CASDTDTQYF. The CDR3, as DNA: TGTGCCAGCGACACAGATACGCAGTATTTT.

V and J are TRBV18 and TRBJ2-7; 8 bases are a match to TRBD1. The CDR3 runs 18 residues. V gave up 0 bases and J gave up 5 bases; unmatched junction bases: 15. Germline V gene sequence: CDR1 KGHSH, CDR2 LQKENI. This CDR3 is CASSPPRVDRAVDHEQYF. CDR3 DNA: TGTGCCAGCTCACCACCGCGGGTGGACAGGGCCGTCGACCACGAGCAGTACTTC.

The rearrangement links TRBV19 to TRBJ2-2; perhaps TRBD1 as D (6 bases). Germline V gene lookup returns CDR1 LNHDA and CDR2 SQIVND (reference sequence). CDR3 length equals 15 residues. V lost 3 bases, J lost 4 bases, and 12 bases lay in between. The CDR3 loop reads CASSIGQLGTGELFF. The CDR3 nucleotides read TGTGCCAGTAGTATCGGACAGCTCGGCACCGGGGAGCTGTTTTTT.

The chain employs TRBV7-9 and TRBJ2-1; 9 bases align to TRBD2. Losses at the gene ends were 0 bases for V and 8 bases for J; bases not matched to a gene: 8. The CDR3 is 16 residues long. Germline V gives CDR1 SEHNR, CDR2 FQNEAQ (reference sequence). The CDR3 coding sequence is TGTGCCAGCAGCTTAGCCCAGCGGGAGGATATGGATGAGCAGTTCTTC. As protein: CASSLAQREDMDEQFF.

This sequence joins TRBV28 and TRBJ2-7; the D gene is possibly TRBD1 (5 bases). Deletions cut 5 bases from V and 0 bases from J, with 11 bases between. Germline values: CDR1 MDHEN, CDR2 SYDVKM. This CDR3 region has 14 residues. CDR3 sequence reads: CASSTQGPSYEQYF. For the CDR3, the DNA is TGTGCCAGCAGTACTCAGGGCCCCTCCTACGAGCAGTACTTC.